This passage covers 20 T cell receptor beta chains from one sample sequenced in a study of CD8 T cells in Susac syndrome. RNA was extracted with the RNeasy kit, and a quantity of roughly 0.5 to 1 ug was reverse transcribed using random hexamers. TCRdb reprocessed the immunoSEQ multiplex PCR reads via MiXCR and lists one record per CDR3 protein. The table shows hundreds of thousands of distinct CDR3 sequences, with roughly 93% occurring only once. What was sequenced was CD4+ T cells from PBMCs. The receptor set was obtained from a human donor with Susac syndrome.

The chain carries TRBV3-1 and TRBJ1-6; D uncertain. V was shortened by 0 bases and J by 5 bases, with 14 bases between the two germline ends. CDR1 and CDR2 from the germline V gene are LGHDT and YNNKEL (reference sequence). The CDR3 spans 17 residues. The CDR3 bases are TGTGCCAGCAGCCAAGAGTTCGGGTTTGGGGATAATTCACCCCTCCACTTT. Translated, it gives CASSQEFGFGDNSPLHF.

The chain recombines TRBV20-1 with TRBJ2-3; 11 bases map to TRBD2. V lost 4 bases to trimming and J lost 6 bases; unmatched junction nucleotides: 3. The V gene's germline CDR1 is DFQATT and CDR2 SNEGSKA (reference sequence). The CDR3 has 13 residues. This CDR3 reads CSANLAGGDTQYF. In DNA, the CDR3 is TGCAGTGCTAACCTAGCGGGGGGTGATACGCAGTATTTT.

The genes are TRBV30 and TRBJ1-1; D is ambiguous. The germline CDR1 and CDR2 sequences are GTSNPN and SVGIG (reference sequence). With 0 bases removed from V and 1 base from J, the gap between germline ends came to 9 bases. CDR3 length equals 14 residues. Here the CDR3 reads CAWSVGLTNTEAFF. The DNA of the CDR3 is TGTGCCTGGAGTGTAGGACTGACGAACACTGAAGCTTTCTTT.

The J gene is TRBJ2-5, the V gene TRBV4-1, with D perhaps matching TRBD1 or TRBD2 (6 bases each). Trimming shortened V by 4 bases and J by 4 bases, and 16 bases separated the two germline ends. The CDR3 has 15 residues. In germline, CDR1 is MGHRA, CDR2 YSYEKL. The CDR3 is CASSPITGAGETQYF. CDR3 nucleotides: TGCGCCAGCAGCCCCATCACGGGGGCGGGAGAGACCCAGTACTTC.

J is TRBJ2-4 and V is TRBV7-9, with a possible D match to TRBD2 (5 bases). The CDR3 runs 15 residues. The germline V gene encodes CDR1 SEHNR and CDR2 FQNEAQ (reference sequence). V dropped 4 bases and J dropped 1 base, with 11 bases sitting between them. As DNA, the CDR3 is TGTGCCAGCAGCTCCTCCGGGGAGGCCAAAAACATTCAGTACTTC. Its protein product is CASSSSGEAKNIQYF.

This clonotype has a single count. This sequence joins TRBV9 and TRBJ2-2; D may be TRBD2 (6 bases). V was shortened by 4 bases and J by 4 bases, with 11 bases between the two germline ends. CDR1 and CDR2 from the germline V gene are SGDLS and YYNGEE. The CDR3 is 14 residues long. CDR3 amino acids: CASSRREITGELFF. The DNA of the CDR3 is TGTGCCAGCAGCCGGAGGGAGATCACCGGGGAGCTGTTTTTT.

This clonotype was recorded only once. CDR3 sequence (DNA): TGCGCCAGCAGCCAAGACACAACAACTAATGAAAAACTGTTTTTT. It codes for CASSQDTTTNEKLFF. This chain connects TRBV4-3 to TRBJ1-4; no firm D call. V lost 0 bases and J 0 bases, leaving 5 bases between the germline ends. The CDR3 totals 15 residues. Per germline, CDR1 LGHNA and CDR2 YSLEER.

The chain has TRBV30 and TRBJ2-2, with D perhaps TRBD2 (6 bases). Germline V gene data show CDR1 as GTSNPN and CDR2 as SVGIG (reference sequence). Trimming took 5 bases from V and 2 from J, leaving 9 bases between them. There are 13 residues in the CDR3. The CDR3 DNA reads as TGTGCCTGGGCCGGGACTAACACCGGGGAGCTGTTTTTT. Its translation: CAWAGTNTGELFF.

The chain is built from TRBV19 and TRBJ1-5; 10 nucleotides agree with TRBD1. V gave up 4 bases and J gave up 1 base; unmatched junction bases: 1. Germline V gene sequence: CDR1 LNHDA, CDR2 SQIVND (reference sequence). This CDR3 is 15 amino acids long. The chain's CDR3 is CASSRGQGSNQPQHF. In nucleotides, the CDR3 is TGTGCCAGTAGTAGGGGACAGGGGAGCAATCAGCCCCAGCATTTT.

V gene TRBV12-3 or TRBV12-4 combines with J gene TRBJ1-2, with 7 bases lining up with TRBD1. The CDR3 sequence is 13 residues long. The V segment lost 0 bases and the J segment 13 bases; nucleotides outside the gene matches: 8. CDR3 in amino acids: CASSLAQGEKGTF. In DNA form, the CDR3 reads TGTGCCAGCAGTTTAGCCCAGGGGGAAAAAGGCACCTTC.

This rearrangement joins TRBV6-2 or TRBV6-3 to TRBJ2-1, with D possibly TRBD2 on 7 matching bases. The CDR3 is 17 amino acids. Germline CDR1 reads MNHEY; CDR2 reads SVGEGT. V was clipped by 2 bases and J by 0 bases, with 14 bases between them. This chain's CDR3 is CASSYGPGGLSYNEQFF. The CDR3 nucleotides read TGTGCCAGCAGTTACGGTCCGGGGGGCCTCTCCTACAATGAGCAGTTCTTC.

The CDR3 reads CASSFSGTGQGRNEQFF. CDR3 bases: TGTGCCAGCAGCTTTAGCGGGACGGGACAGGGACGCAATGAGCAGTTCTTC. This chain uses TRBV7-2 with TRBJ2-1; maybe TRBD1 (9 bases). The CDR3 contains 17 residues. Germline V gene data show CDR1 as SGHTA and CDR2 as FQGNSA. The V gene lost 3 bases and the J gene lost 6 bases, with 21 bases spanning the gap.

The rearrangement uses TRBV5-8 and TRBJ2-3, with 11 bases lining up with TRBD2. CDR3 size: 16 residues. The germline V gene has CDR1 SGHTS and CDR2 YDEGEE. The V and J ends lost 4 bases and 1 base, in that order; junction bases with no gene match: 5. CDR3: CASSGLLAGGTDTQYF. As DNA, the CDR3 is TGTGCCAGCAGCGGATTACTAGCGGGGGGCACAGATACGCAGTATTTT. The full variable domain, with the rest looked up from reference TRBV5-8 and TRBJ2-3, is EAGVTQSPTHLIKTRGQQATLRCSPISGHTSVYWYQQALGLGLQFLLWYDEGEERNRGNFPPRFSGRQFPNYSSELNVNALELEDSALYLCASSGLLAGGTDTQYFGPGTRLTVL.

The CDR3 DNA reads TGCAGTGCTAGAGATTCCCAGCGGGGAAATAATGAGCAGTTCTTC. This gives the protein CSARDSQRGNNEQFF. This chain connects TRBV20-1 to TRBJ2-1; 7 bases map to TRBD2. This CDR3 is 15 amino acids long. With V trimmed by 0 bases and J by 7 bases, 9 bases remained unmatched. Germline V gene sequence: CDR1 DFQATT, CDR2 SNEGSKA (reference sequence).

The chain recombines TRBV15 with TRBJ2-1, with unresolved D. V shed 5 bases and J shed 7 bases, with 9 bases lying between them. Looked up from germline, CDR1 is LNHNV and CDR2 is YYDKDF (reference sequence). This CDR3 is 12 amino acids long. The CDR3 DNA sequence: TGTGCCACCAGCTTGACCGGGAATGAGCAGTTCTTC. Protein: CATSLTGNEQFF.

The genes are TRBV20-1 and TRBJ1-2; 10 bases match TRBD1. This CDR3 comprises 13 residues. Per the germline V gene, CDR1 is DFQATT and CDR2 is SNEGSKA (reference sequence). V shed 5 bases and J 5 bases; nucleotides not matched to a gene: 5. This chain's CDR3 is CSADRTGGYGYTF. The CDR3 bases are TGCAGTGCTGACCGGACAGGGGGATATGGCTACACCTTC.

The gene calls are TRBV6-2 or TRBV6-3 and TRBJ1-1; TRBD1 aligns across 8 bases. V lost 5 bases to trimming and J lost 3 bases; unmatched junction nucleotides: 2. The CDR3 is made up of 13 amino acids. Germline loops: CDR1 MNHEY, CDR2 SVGEGT. CDR3 sequence: CASSLQGDTEAFF. The CDR3, as DNA: TGTGCCAGCAGTCTACAGGGGGACACTGAAGCTTTCTTT.

The chain carries TRBV10-3 and TRBJ2-6; TRBD1 matches 11 bases. The CDR3 consists of 17 residues. CDR1 is ENHRY, CDR2 SYGVKD, per germline. The trim removed 6 bases at V and 2 bases at J, leaving 6 bases unmatched. CDR3 nucleotide sequence: TGTGCCATCAGCTTGGGGACAGGGGGAGCTGGGGCCAACGTCCTGACTTTC. Its protein is CAISLGTGGAGANVLTF.

The J gene is TRBJ1-5, the V gene TRBV2; tentatively, D is TRBD1 (6 bases). CDR1 is SNHLY and CDR2 is FYNNEI in the germline V gene. The CDR3 is made up of 14 amino acids. V was trimmed by 4 bases and J by 6 bases, leaving 13 bases between them. The CDR3 region is CASSGPGGGQPQHF. In nucleotides, the CDR3 is TGTGCCAGCAGTGGACCTGGGGGCGGTCAGCCCCAGCATTTT.

V and J are TRBV4-3 and TRBJ1-2, with 10 nucleotides matching TRBD1. Germline V gives CDR1 LGHNA, CDR2 YSLEER. V shed 3 bases, J shed 6 bases, and the junction held 4 bases outside the gene matches. The CDR3 is 14 residues long. CDR3 amino acids: CASSHDRGQDGYTF. Written as DNA, the CDR3 is TGCGCCAGCAGCCACGACAGGGGGCAGGATGGCTACACCTTC.